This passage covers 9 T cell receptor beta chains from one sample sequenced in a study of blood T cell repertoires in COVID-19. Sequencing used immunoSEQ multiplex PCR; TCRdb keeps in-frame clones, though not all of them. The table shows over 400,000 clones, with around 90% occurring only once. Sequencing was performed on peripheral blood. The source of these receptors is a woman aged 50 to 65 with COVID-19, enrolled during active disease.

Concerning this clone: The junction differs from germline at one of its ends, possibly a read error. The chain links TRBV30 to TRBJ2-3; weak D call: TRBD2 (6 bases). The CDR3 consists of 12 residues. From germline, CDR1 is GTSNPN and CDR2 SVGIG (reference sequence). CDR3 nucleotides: TGTGCCCGGAGGAGGGCCACAGATACGCAGTATTTT. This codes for CARRRATDTQYF.

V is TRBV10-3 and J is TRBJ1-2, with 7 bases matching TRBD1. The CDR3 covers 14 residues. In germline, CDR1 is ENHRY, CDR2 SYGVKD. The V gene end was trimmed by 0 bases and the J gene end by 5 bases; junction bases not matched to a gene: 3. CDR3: CAISESKTGYGYTF. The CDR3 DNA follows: TGTGCCATCAGTGAGTCTAAGACAGGGTATGGCTACACCTTC.

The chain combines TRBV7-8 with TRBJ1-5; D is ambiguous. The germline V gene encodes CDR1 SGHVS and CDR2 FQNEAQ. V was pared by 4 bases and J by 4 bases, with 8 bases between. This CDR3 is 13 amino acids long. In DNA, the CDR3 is TGTGCCAGCAGCTGGTCGCGGAATCAGCCCCAGCATTTT. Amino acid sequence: CASSWSRNQPQHF.

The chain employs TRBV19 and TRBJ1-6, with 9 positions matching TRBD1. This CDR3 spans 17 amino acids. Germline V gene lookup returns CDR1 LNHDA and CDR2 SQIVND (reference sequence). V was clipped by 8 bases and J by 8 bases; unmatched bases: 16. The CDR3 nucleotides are TGTGCCAGTGCTACTTCTCCGGGACAGGGTTATTATTCACCCCTCCACTTT. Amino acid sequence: CASATSPGQGYYSPLHF.

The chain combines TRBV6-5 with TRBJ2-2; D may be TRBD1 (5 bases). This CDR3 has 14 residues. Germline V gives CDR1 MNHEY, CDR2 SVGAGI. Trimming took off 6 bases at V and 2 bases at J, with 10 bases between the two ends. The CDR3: CASRKQENTGELFF. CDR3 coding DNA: TGTGCCAGCAGAAAACAGGAAAACACCGGGGAGCTGTTTTTT.

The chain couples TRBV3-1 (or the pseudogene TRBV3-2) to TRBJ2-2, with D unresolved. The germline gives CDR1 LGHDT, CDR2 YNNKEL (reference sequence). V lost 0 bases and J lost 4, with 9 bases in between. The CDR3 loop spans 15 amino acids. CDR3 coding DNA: TGTGCCAGCAGCCAAGACCTCTCCGGCACCGGGGAGCTGTTTTTT. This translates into CASSQDLSGTGELFF.

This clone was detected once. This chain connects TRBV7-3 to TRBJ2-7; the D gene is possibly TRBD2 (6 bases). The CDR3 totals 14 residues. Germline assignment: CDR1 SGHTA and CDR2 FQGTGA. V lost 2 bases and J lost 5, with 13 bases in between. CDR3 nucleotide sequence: TGTGCCAGCAGCTTATCCCCTAGCGAAAACGAGCAGTACTTC. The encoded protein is CASSLSPSENEQYF. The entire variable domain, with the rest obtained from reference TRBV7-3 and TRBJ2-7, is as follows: GAGVSQTPSNKVTEKGKYVELRCDPISGHTALYWYRQSLGQGPEFLIYFQGTGAADDSGLPNDRFFAVRPEGSVSTLKIQRTERGDSAVYLCASSLSPSENEQYFGPGTRLTVT.

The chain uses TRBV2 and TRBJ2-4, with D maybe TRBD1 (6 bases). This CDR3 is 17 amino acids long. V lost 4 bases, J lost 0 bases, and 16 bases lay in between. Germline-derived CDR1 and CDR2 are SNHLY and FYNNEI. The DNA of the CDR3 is TGTGCCAGCAGTGCGCAGGGGCCATCGATAGCCAAAAACATTCAGTACTTC. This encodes CASSAQGPSIAKNIQYF.

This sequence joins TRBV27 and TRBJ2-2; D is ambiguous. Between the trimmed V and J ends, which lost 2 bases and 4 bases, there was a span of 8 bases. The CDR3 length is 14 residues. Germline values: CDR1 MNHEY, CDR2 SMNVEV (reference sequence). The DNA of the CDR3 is TGTGCCAGCAGTTTACAGACACTCACCGGGGAGCTGTTTTTT. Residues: CASSLQTLTGELFF.